The clone carrying this TCR beta chain came up a few times. Antigen: not known. Sequence at one end of the junction differs from germline and may be a read error. After template switching added a universal primer site, the resulting cDNA carried unique molecular identifiers. TCRdb re-analysed the 5' RACE reads in MiXCR, keeping a single row per CDR3 protein. The profile covers approximately 220,000 distinct CDR3 sequences, with roughly a tenth appearing a single time and 4.5% to 5.5% taken by the ten largest. The data were obtained in a study of identical twins. Broader study findings: Shared out-of-frame alpha sequences (those common to twins) showed excess low generation probability. A partial confounding effect on zero-insertion analyses could come from invariant MAIT and iNKT cells. Models underestimated how often monozygotic twins shared out-of-frame TCR alpha.

From germline, CDR1 is DFQATT and CDR2 SNEGSKA (reference sequence). This CDR3 is built from 18 residues. This sequence was found in a young woman in good health. This chain links TRBV20-1 with TRBJ2-3, with 12 bases matching TRBD2. Sequencing was carried out using memory (CD45RO+) T cells sorted from blood. In DNA, the CDR3 is TGCAGTGCTAGCCCCCCTCTAGCGGGGGGGCCATTCACAGATGCGCAGTATTTT. Amino acid sequence: CSASPPLAGGPFTDAQYF.